This T cell receptor (beta chain) derives from a study of cytomegalovirus exposure and HLA in healthy donors. For the study at large: A prior study identified 110 million or so unique TCR beta sequences from 200 million or so T cells.

Amplification used 60 Vbeta primers and 13 Jbeta primers. TCRdb's copy holds only in-frame clones and misses some; the assay was immunoSEQ multiplex PCR. There are about 82,000 clones in the sample; around 77% occur only once, and about 3.5% lies in the top ten. This clonotype was obtained from a man aged 50-59 years in good health and CMV-seronegative. The source material was PBMCs.

As DNA, the CDR3 is TGTGCCAGCAGTGAATTACGGTTGAACACTGAAGCTTTCTTT. This encodes CASSELRLNTEAFF. The V gene is TRBV6-1, the J gene TRBJ1-1, with D unresolved. There are 14 residues in the CDR3. Trimming took 2 bases from V and 0 from J, leaving 7 bases between them. Germline V gene lookup returns CDR1 MNHNS and CDR2 SASEGT.